This entry lists 4 T cell receptor beta chains sequenced from one sample in a study of blood T cell repertoires in COVID-19. The table came from immunoSEQ multiplex PCR; TCRdb's copy has only in-frame clones and leaves some out. The sample records 55,000 to 65,000 clones, 89% being singletons. The specimen was peripheral blood. The source of these receptors is a woman aged 55-75 years with COVID-19, enrolled during active disease.

The rearrangement links TRBV19 to TRBJ2-3; a possible D gene is TRBD1 (5 bases). Germline V gene sequence: CDR1 LNHDA, CDR2 SQIVND (reference sequence). The germline V and J ends were trimmed by 5 bases and 5 bases, with 8 bases remaining between them. The CDR3 is 12 residues long. CDR3 amino acids: CASSPQGDTQYF. DNA for the CDR3: TGTGCCAGTAGTCCTCAGGGAGATACGCAGTATTTT.

The V gene is TRBV5-4, the J gene TRBJ2-3; D perhaps matches TRBD2 (5 bases). The germline V gene encodes CDR1 SGHNT and CDR2 YYREEE (reference sequence). Trimming shortened V by 0 bases and J by 0 bases, and 11 bases separated the two germline ends. The CDR3 is 16 residues long. This CDR3 reads CASSLGGRFSTDTQYF. The CDR3 DNA follows: TGTGCCAGCAGCTTGGGAGGGCGCTTTAGCACAGATACGCAGTATTTT.

The V and J genes are TRBV4-1 and TRBJ2-3; D remains ambiguous. The CDR3 spans 13 residues. Germline-derived CDR1 and CDR2 are MGHRA and YSYEKL. The V and J ends lost 4 bases and 4 bases respectively, with 9 bases between them. CDR3 sequence (DNA): TGCGCCAGCAGCCCTACCCGTGCAGATACGCAGTATTTT. Protein sequence: CASSPTRADTQYF.

This clone appeared once. V gene TRBV6-5 combines with J gene TRBJ1-1, with D unresolved. CDR1 MNHEY and CDR2 SVGAGI come from the germline V gene. CDR3 length equals 13 residues. The ends were cut back, 8 bases at V and 5 bases at J, with 15 bases in the middle. CDR3 sequence: CASSLQLETEAFF. The CDR3, as DNA: TGTGCCAGCTCCCTGCAGCTGGAGACTGAAGCTTTCTTT.